The present entry profiles one T cell receptor beta chain with its context. Its antigen is undetermined. Being one base from a much bigger clone, this may be a read error. From genomic DNA, TCR beta CDR3 was amplified by two-round multiplex PCR. Initially, in first-round PCR, primers specific to each TRBV and TRBJ gene were used. TCRdb re-analysed the multiplex PCR reads in MiXCR, keeping a single row per CDR3 protein. The profile covers under 75,000 distinct CDR3 sequences, with roughly 29% appearing a single time and about 7.5% taken by the ten largest. This CDR3 contains 15 residues. CDR1 is MGHRA, CDR2 YSYEKL, per germline. These data are taken from a study of prognosis after radiotherapy for stage I lung cancer. Study observations and caveats: Shannon entropy after stereotactic body radiation therapy was lower in patients who developed distant metastases.

The TCR comes from a donor at least 50 years old with non-small cell lung cancer. This sample comprised PBMCs, obtained before or after stereotactic body radiation therapy (not recorded which). V and J are TRBV4-1 and TRBJ1-1, with TRBD1 identical over 7 bases. CDR3 sequence reads: CASSPLGTANTEDFF. Written as DNA, the CDR3 is TGCGCCAGCAGCCCATTGGGGACAGCGAACACTGAAGATTTCTTT.